This T cell receptor beta chain was recorded in a study of shared clonotypes between healthy human individuals. Study findings and constraints: Richness estimates generally favored naive over memory subsets.

Free of recent acute infections or vaccinations, the donors were healthy HIV-negative adults. Of note for this clone: As yet, its antigen is unknown.

In replicate PCRs of sorted subsets, approximately 210 ng DNA, tens of thousands of T cell genomes, was used. The repertoire was sequenced with immunoSEQ multiplex PCR; TCRdb's copy has only in-frame clones and lacks some. The sample has 800,000 to 1,200,000 clones, approximately 80% seen once. Germline V gene sequence: CDR1 MNHNS, CDR2 SASEGT. The CDR3 totals 14 residues. Trimming shortened V by 4 bases and J by 2 bases, and 12 bases separated the two germline ends. What was sequenced was memory CD4+ T cells from PBMCs. As for subset: CD45RA-negative fraction. This clonotype was obtained from a man younger than 35 in good health. Some clones in this sample may be carry-over from other donors' samples. The rearrangement links TRBV6-1 to TRBJ2-7; TRBD1 or TRBD2 may be the D gene (5 bases each). CDR3 loop: CASSGWDGTYEQYF. In DNA, the CDR3 is TGTGCCAGCAGTGGATGGGACGGCACCTACGAGCAGTACTTC.